This T cell receptor (beta chain) was captured in a study of low-dose radiotherapy and immunotherapy resistance in tumors. Across the study: Doses of 0.5 Gy per fraction every 2 weeks, totaling 6.5 Gy, went to Cohort 1. Patients were given intravenous nivolumab 240 mg every two weeks plus ipilimumab 1 mg/kg every six weeks.

The time point was: after trial treatment. Described treatment: LDRT plus nivolumab, ipilimumab, low-dose cyclophosphamide and aspirin (RACIN trial). Primers targeting TRAV and TRBV primed first-strand cDNA, covering alpha and beta chains. For amplifying TCRs, the PCR ran for around 20 cycles with Phusion, which was used together with a constant-region primer and the adapter on the V primers. TCRdb used MiXCR to reprocess the reads, holding one entry per CDR3 protein. This table has about 30,000 distinct CDR3 sequences, about 53% appearing once. This clonotype has only a few counts. The germline V and J ends were trimmed by 7 bases and 0 bases, with 15 bases remaining between them. This CDR3 spans 15 amino acids. Per germline, CDR1 MDHEN and CDR2 SYDVKM.

This sample comprised PBMCs, obtained after low-dose radiotherapy plus immunotherapy. This clonotype originated in a male donor with gallbladder cancer. The V call is TRBV28, the J call TRBJ2-5; D may be TRBD1 (6 bases). The CDR3 region is CASKTGTQYQETQYF. The CDR3 bases are TGTGCCAGCAAAACCGGGACACAGTACCAAGAGACCCAGTACTTC.